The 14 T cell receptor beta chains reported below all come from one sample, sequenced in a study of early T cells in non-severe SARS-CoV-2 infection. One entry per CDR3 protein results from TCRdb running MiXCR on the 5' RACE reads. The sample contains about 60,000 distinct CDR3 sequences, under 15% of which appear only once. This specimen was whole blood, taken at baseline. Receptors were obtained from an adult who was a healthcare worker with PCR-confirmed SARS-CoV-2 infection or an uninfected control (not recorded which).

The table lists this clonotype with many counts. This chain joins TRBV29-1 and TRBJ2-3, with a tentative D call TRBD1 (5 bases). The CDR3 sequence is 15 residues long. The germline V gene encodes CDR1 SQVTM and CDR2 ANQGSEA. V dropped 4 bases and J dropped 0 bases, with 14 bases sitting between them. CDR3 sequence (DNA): TGCAGCGTTGTGATGGCAGGGCCGAGCACAGATACGCAGTATTTT. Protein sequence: CSVVMAGPSTDTQYF.

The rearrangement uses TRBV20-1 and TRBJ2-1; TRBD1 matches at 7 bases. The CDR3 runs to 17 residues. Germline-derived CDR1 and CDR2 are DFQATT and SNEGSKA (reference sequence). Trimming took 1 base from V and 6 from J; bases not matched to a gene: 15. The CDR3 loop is CSARGIGTDAPGNEQFF. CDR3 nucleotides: TGCAGTGCTAGAGGGATTGGGACAGATGCTCCGGGCAATGAGCAGTTCTTC.

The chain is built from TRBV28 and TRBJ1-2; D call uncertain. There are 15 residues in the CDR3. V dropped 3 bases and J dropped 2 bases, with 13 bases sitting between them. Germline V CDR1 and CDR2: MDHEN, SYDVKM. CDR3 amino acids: CASSLPRALNYGYTF. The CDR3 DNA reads TGTGCCAGCAGTTTGCCCCGGGCACTAAACTATGGCTACACCTTC.

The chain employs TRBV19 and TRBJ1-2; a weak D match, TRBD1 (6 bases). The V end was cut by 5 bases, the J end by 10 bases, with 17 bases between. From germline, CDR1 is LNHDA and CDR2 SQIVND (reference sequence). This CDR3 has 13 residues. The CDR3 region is CASSPKSGTHYTF. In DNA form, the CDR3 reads TGTGCCAGTAGTCCAAAATCCGGGACACACTACACCTTC.

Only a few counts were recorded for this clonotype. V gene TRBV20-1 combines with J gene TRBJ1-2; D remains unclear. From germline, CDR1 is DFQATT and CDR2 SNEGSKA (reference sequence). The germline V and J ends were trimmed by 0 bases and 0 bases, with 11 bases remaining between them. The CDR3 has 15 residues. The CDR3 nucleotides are TGCAGTGCTAGAGATATCCAGAGAGCTAACTATGGCTACACCTTC. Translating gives CSARDIQRANYGYTF.

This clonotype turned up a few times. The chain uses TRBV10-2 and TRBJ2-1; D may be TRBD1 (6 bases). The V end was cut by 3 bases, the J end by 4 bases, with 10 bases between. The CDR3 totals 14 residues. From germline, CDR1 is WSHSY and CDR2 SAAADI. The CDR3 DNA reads TGCGCCAGCAGTGAAGGGGGACAATACAATGAGCAGTTCTTC. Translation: CASSEGGQYNEQFF.

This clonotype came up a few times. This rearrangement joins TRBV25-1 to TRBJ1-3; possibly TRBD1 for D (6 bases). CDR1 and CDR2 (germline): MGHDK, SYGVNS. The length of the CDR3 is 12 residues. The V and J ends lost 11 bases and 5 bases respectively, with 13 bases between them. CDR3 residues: CAVGGARNTIYF. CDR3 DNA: TGTGCCGTGGGGGGCGCACGAAACACCATATATTTT.

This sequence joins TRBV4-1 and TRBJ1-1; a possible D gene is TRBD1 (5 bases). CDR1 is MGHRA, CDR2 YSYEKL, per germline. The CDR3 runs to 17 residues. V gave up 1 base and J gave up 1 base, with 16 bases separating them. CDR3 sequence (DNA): TGCGCCAGCAGCCAAGCCCGGGGAGGGGCTAGGAACACTGAAGCTTTCTTT. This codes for CASSQARGGARNTEAFF.

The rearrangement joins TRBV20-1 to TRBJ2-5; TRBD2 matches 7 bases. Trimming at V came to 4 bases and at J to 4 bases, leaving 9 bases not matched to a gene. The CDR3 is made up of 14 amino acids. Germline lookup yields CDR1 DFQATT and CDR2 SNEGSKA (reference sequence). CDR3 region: CSAKPPGGRETQYF. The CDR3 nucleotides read TGCAGTGCTAAACCCCCCGGGGGGAGAGAGACCCAGTACTTC.

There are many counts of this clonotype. The CDR3 loop is CASSFGLAGQETQYF. CDR3 in DNA: TGTGCCAGCAGTTTCGGACTAGCGGGGCAAGAGACCCAGTACTTC. The chain is built from TRBV12-3 or TRBV12-4 and TRBJ2-5, with 12 bases aligning to TRBD2. The V segment lost 3 bases and the J segment 2 bases; nucleotides outside the gene matches: 1. The CDR3 length is 15 residues.

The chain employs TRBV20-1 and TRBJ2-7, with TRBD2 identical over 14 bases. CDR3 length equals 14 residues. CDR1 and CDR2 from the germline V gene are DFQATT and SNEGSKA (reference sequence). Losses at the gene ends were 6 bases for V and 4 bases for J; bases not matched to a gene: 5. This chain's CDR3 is CSAPGTSGSYEQYF. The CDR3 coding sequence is TGCAGTGCCCCGGGGACTAGCGGGAGTTACGAGCAGTACTTC.

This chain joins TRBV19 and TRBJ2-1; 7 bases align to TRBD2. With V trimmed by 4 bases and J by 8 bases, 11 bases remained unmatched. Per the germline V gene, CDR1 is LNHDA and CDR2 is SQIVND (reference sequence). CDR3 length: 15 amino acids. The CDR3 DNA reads TGTGCCAGTAGTACCCGGGCTAGCGGAAATGATGAGCAGTTCTTC. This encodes CASSTRASGNDEQFF.

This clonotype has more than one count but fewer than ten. The CDR3 spells CASRGGGIQETQYF. The CDR3 bases are TGTGCCAGCAGGGGCGGGGGGATCCAAGAGACCCAGTACTTC. This chain connects TRBV12-3 or TRBV12-4 to TRBJ2-5; 8 bases align to TRBD2. The CDR3 loop spans 14 amino acids. V was clipped by 6 bases and J by 1 base; unmatched bases: 4.

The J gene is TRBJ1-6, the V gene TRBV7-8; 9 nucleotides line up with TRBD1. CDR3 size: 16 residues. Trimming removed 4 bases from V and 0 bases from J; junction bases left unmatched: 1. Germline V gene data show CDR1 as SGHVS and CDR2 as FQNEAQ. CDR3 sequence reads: CASSSTGGSYNSPLHF. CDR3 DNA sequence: TGTGCCAGCAGCTCGACAGGGGGCTCCTATAATTCACCCCTCCACTTT.